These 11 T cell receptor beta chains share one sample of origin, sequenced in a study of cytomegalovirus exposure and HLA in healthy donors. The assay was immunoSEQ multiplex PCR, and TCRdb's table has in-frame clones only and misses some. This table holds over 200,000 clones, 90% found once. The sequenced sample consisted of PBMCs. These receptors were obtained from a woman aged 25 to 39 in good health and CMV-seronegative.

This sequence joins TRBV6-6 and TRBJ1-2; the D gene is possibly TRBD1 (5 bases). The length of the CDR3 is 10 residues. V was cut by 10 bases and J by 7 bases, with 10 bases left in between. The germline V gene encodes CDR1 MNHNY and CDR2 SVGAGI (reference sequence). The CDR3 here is CATLGAGYTF. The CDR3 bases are TGTGCCACCCTAGGGGCTGGCTACACCTTC.

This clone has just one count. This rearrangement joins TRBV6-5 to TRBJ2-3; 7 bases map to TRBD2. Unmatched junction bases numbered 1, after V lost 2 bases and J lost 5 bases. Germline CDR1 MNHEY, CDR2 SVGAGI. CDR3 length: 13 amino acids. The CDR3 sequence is CASSYRTRDTQYF. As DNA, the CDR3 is TGTGCCAGCAGTTACAGGACTAGAGATACGCAGTATTTT.

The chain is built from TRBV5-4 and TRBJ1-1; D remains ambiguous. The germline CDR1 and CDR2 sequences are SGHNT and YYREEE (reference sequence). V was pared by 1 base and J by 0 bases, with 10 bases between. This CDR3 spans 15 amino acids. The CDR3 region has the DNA TGTGCCAGCAGCTTGAGTGGGCTACTGAACACTGAAGCTTTCTTT. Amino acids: CASSLSGLLNTEAFF.

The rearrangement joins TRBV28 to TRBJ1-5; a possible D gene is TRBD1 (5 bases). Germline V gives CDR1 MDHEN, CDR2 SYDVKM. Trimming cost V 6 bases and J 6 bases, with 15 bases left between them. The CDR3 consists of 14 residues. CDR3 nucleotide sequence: TGTGCCAGCAGCCCGGGGACTGATGTTCAGCCCCAGCATTTT. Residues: CASSPGTDVQPQHF. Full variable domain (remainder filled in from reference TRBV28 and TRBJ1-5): DVKVTQSSRYLVKRTGEKVFLECVQDMDHENMFWYRQDPGLGLRLIYFSYDVKMKEKGDIPEGYSVSREKKERFSLILESASTNQTSMYLCASSPGTDVQPQHFGDGTRLSIL.

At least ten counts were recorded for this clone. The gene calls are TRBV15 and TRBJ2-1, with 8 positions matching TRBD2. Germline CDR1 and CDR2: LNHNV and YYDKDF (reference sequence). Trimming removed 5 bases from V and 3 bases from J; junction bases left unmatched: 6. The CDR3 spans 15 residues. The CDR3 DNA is TGTGCCACCAGCGCCTGGCGGGAGGTCTACAATGAGCAGTTCTTC. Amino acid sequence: CATSAWREVYNEQFF.

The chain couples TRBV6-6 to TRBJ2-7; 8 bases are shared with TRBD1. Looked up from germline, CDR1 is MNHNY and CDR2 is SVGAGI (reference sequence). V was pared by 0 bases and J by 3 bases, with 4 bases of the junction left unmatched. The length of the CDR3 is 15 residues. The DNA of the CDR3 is TGTGCCAGCAGTTACTCGATCGGACAGGGCTACGAGCAGTACTTC. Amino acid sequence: CASSYSIGQGYEQYF.

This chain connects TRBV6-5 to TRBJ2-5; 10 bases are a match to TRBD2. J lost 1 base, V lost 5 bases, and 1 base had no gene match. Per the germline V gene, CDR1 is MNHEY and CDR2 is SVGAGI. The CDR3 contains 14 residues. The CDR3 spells CASSGLAAQETQYF. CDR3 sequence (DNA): TGTGCCAGCAGTGGACTAGCGGCCCAAGAGACCCAGTACTTC.

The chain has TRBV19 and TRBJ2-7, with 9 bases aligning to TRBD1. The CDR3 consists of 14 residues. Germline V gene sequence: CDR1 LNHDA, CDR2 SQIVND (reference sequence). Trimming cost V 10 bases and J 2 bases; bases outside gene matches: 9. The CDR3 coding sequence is TGTGCCACCGCCGGGACAGGGAAGACCTACGAGCAGTACTTC. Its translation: CATAGTGKTYEQYF.

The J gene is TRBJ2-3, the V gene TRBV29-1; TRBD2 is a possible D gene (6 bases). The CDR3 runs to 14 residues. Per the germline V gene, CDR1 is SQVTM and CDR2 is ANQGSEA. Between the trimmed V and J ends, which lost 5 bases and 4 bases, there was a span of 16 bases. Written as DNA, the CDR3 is TGCAGCGTTTCTCCGGGAGACTTCCCAGATACGCAGTATTTT. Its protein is CSVSPGDFPDTQYF.

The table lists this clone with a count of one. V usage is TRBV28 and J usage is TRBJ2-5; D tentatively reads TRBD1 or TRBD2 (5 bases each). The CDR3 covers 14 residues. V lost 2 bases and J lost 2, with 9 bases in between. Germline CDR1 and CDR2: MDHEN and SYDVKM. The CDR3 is CASSLDGAQETQYF. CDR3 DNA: TGTGCCAGCAGTTTAGACGGGGCTCAAGAGACCCAGTACTTC.

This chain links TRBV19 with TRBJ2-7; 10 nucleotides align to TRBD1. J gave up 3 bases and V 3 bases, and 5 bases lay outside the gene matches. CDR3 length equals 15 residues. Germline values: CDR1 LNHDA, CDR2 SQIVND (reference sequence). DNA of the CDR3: TGTGCCAGTAGTATTGGGACAGGGGTTCTCTACGAGCAGTACTTC. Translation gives CASSIGTGVLYEQYF.